Each of the 18 T cell receptor beta chains below was sequenced from the same sample in a study of T cells expressing NK-cell markers (dated by TCRdb to the early 2020s). Libraries came from 5' RACE. Sequencer: Illumina HiSeq 2000. After reprocessing by TCRdb, each CDR3 protein sequence is one entry, and no DNA is given. The data table for this sample lists about 550,000 distinct CDR3 sequences. Together, the top ten hold approximately 4% of the sample. The specimen sequenced was blood T cells: a sorted CD56 or NKG2C T cell subset, CD4+ or CD8+ T cells, or bulk PBMC T cells (not recorded which). The receptors come from a young man in good health. Donor details come from another sample of the same person, matched by shared clones.

The V and J genes are TRBV27 and TRBJ2-1; lacking DNA, the TRBD2 call made by TCRdb goes unchecked. The length of the CDR3 is 14 residues. Germline CDR1 MNHEY, CDR2 SMNVEV (reference sequence). The CDR3 reads CASSSERQYNEQFF.

The gene calls are TRBV7-2 and TRBJ2-1. The CDR3 totals 11 residues. Germline V gives CDR1 SGHTA, CDR2 FQGNSA. CDR3 amino acids: CASRSYNEQFF.

The chain has TRBV7-8 and TRBJ2-3; the TCRdb D gene call, TRBD2, has no DNA to confirm it. Germline loops: CDR1 SGHVS, CDR2 FQNEAQ. CDR3 length: 15 residues. The CDR3 loop is CASSQKRESTDTQYF. The entire variable domain, with the rest obtained from reference TRBV7-8 and TRBJ2-3, is as follows: GAGVSQSPRYKVAKRGQDVALRCDPISGHVSLFWYQQALGQGPEFLTYFQNEAQLDKSGLPSDRFFAERPEGSVSTLKIQRTQQEDSAVYLCASSQKRESTDTQYFGPGTRLTVL.

V gene TRBV12-3 or TRBV12-4 combines with J gene TRBJ2-2; TCRdb proposes TRBD1, but this gene call is untestable without DNA. The CDR3 has 16 amino acids. CDR3 sequence reads: CASSSHQAGGSGELFF.

The V gene is TRBV25-1, the J gene TRBJ2-1; the TCRdb call, TRBD2, lacks DNA for checking. CDR3 length: 14 amino acids. Germline loops: CDR1 MGHDK, CDR2 SYGVNS. CDR3 region: CASMPGGPYNEQFF.

The V and J genes are TRBV28 and TRBJ2-2; the D call of TRBD1 rests on TCRdb alone, since no DNA is present to check it. The CDR3 is made up of 14 amino acids. The V gene's germline CDR1 is MDHEN and CDR2 SYDVKM. CDR3 protein: CASSFDRITGELFF.

The chain couples TRBV12-3 or TRBV12-4 to TRBJ2-5; TCRdb lists TRBD1, though no DNA is available to test this call. The CDR3 consists of 18 residues. CDR3 sequence: CASSFSGTGGSARETQYF.

The V and J genes are TRBV11-2 and TRBJ1-3. Germline CDR1 SGHAT, CDR2 FQNNGV. This CDR3 is 13 amino acids long. CDR3: CASSLRSGYTIYF.

V usage is TRBV28 and J usage is TRBJ2-2; no DNA is available, so the TRBD1 call from TCRdb remains unchecked. Germline V gives CDR1 MDHEN, CDR2 SYDVKM. This CDR3 spans 16 amino acids. The CDR3 region is CASSSPGQGASGELFF.

This rearrangement joins TRBV20-1 to TRBJ1-1. The CDR3 totals 14 residues. Germline-derived CDR1 and CDR2 are DFQATT and SNEGSKA (reference sequence). The CDR3 is CSAREGISATEAFF.

The V call is TRBV11-2, the J call TRBJ2-3; TCRdb's assignment of TRBD1 cannot be checked, as there is no DNA. Per germline, CDR1 SGHAT and CDR2 FQNNGV. The CDR3 consists of 12 residues. CDR3 in amino acids: CASRTGPDTQYF.

The J gene is TRBJ1-2, the V gene TRBV14; the D call from TCRdb, TRBD1, cannot be confirmed without DNA. CDR1 and CDR2 (germline): SGHDN, FVKESK. There are 16 residues in the CDR3. The CDR3 spells CASSQAAGTGVYGYTF.

This chain links TRBV5-1 with TRBJ2-7; the TRBD2 assignment by TCRdb is unverifiable without DNA. The CDR3 covers 14 residues. CDR1 and CDR2 (germline): SGHRS, YFSETQ. CDR3 amino acids: CASSLGASEDEQYF.

The chain uses TRBV12-3 or TRBV12-4 and TRBJ2-6; TCRdb lists TRBD1, though no DNA is available to test this call. The CDR3 spans 15 residues. The CDR3 spells CASSFGGQGANVLTF.

V and J are TRBV12-3 or TRBV12-4 and TRBJ2-3. The CDR3 is 12 residues long. This CDR3 is CASSFNSDTQYF.

The gene calls are TRBV6-5 and TRBJ1-1; the D gene TCRdb calls, TRBD1, cannot be checked with no DNA. The CDR3 has 14 amino acids. Per germline, CDR1 MNHEY and CDR2 SVGAGI. CDR3 loop: CASRKDRLNTEAFF.

The chain uses TRBV20-1 and TRBJ1-2; TCRdb's D call of TRBD1 is untestable without DNA. CDR1 and CDR2 from the germline V gene are DFQATT and SNEGSKA (reference sequence). CDR3 length: 14 amino acids. This CDR3 is CSARRGSRGYGYTF.

V is TRBV15 and J is TRBJ1-2. The germline V gene has CDR1 LNHNV and CDR2 YYDKDF (reference sequence). The CDR3 is 14 residues long. The CDR3: CATSRGLTEYGYTF.